The 15 T cell receptor beta chains below were found in one sample sequenced in a study of OX40 agonist ivuxolimab in advanced cancers. The method was immunoSEQ multiplex PCR; TCRdb's version includes in-frame clones alone and lacks a portion of them. The repertoire has over 60,000 clones, roughly 85% of them found once; the top ten carry approximately 6.3%. Material: CD4+ or CD8+ T cells sorted from blood, obtained in a trial of the OX40 agonist ivuxolimab. All receptors come from an adult with an advanced solid tumor such as melanoma, head and neck, liver or kidney cancer.

The chain is built from TRBV6-1 and TRBJ2-1, with TRBD2 as a possible D gene (7 bases). V lost 2 bases, J lost 0 bases, and 14 bases lay in between. Per germline, CDR1 MNHNS and CDR2 SASEGT. The CDR3 runs to 17 residues. CDR3 nucleotide sequence: TGTGCCAGCAGTGAAATGGCGGGGGCGAGCTCCTACAATGAGCAGTTCTTC. It translates to CASSEMAGASSYNEQFF.

In this sample, this clone turned up once. The chain has TRBV5-1 and TRBJ1-1; D possibly corresponds to TRBD1 (5 bases). Trimming pared 0 bases from V and 7 bases from J, leaving 13 bases between. This CDR3 region has 14 residues. Germline loops: CDR1 SGHRS, CDR2 YFSETQ. For the CDR3, the DNA is TGCGCCAGCAGCTTGGGACAGCCGAACGATGAAGCTTTCTTT. Translating it yields CASSLGQPNDEAFF.

This rearrangement joins TRBV28 to TRBJ2-7, with a weak D call TRBD2 (5 bases). CDR1 and CDR2 (germline): MDHEN, SYDVKM. With 8 bases removed from V and 0 bases from J, the gap between germline ends came to 11 bases. The CDR3 covers 13 residues. The CDR3 DNA sequence: TGTGCCAGCTCGGAGGCCCTCTCCTACGAGCAGTACTTC. This translates into CASSEALSYEQYF.

This chain connects TRBV30 to TRBJ2-2; 12 positions match TRBD2. CDR3 length equals 15 residues. Germline V gene data show CDR1 as GTSNPN and CDR2 as SVGIG (reference sequence). V gave up 4 bases and J gave up 5 bases; unmatched junction bases: 5. In nucleotides, the CDR3 is TGTGCCTGGACTAGCGGGAGGGCCGGAACCGGGGAGCTGTTTTTT. Translating gives CAWTSGRAGTGELFF.

The chain's CDR3 is CAWSVGINYGYTF. The CDR3 coding sequence is TGTGCCTGGAGTGTAGGGATTAACTATGGCTACACCTTC. The rearrangement uses TRBV30 and TRBJ1-2; D is undetermined. There are 13 residues in the CDR3. V was pared by 0 bases and J by 1 base, with 6 bases between. Germline CDR1 reads GTSNPN; CDR2 reads SVGIG (reference sequence).

Comment on this clone: At one end, the junction sequence differs from germline, possibly due to a read error. J is TRBJ1-1 and V is TRBV2; tentative D call: TRBD1 (6 bases). The CDR3 contains 13 residues. Per germline, CDR1 SNHLY and CDR2 FYNNEI. The CDR3 loop reads CASCEARGQEAFF. Written as DNA, the CDR3 is TGTGCCAGCTGTGAGGCCAGGGGCCAGGAAGCTTTCTTT.

The V and J genes are TRBV4-3 and TRBJ1-1; the match to TRBD1 covers 10 bases. Germline lookup yields CDR1 LGHNA and CDR2 YSLEER. V was clipped by 0 bases and J by 5 bases; unmatched bases: 3. This CDR3 region has 15 residues. The CDR3 is CASSQDDRGLTEAFF. The CDR3 nucleotides are TGCGCCAGCAGCCAAGACGACAGGGGGCTGACTGAAGCTTTCTTT.

CDR3 protein: CASSPSGLAGEQYF. DNA for the CDR3: TGTGCCAGCAGTCCCTCGGGGCTAGCGGGAGAGCAGTACTTC. The chain carries TRBV27 and TRBJ2-5; 10 nucleotides match TRBD2. V gave up 5 bases and J gave up 11 bases; unmatched junction bases: 11. The CDR3 sequence is 14 residues long. Germline assignment: CDR1 MNHEY and CDR2 SMNVEV (reference sequence).

This clone was seen only once. The CDR3 DNA reads TGCGCCAGCAGCCTTTCCGGGACAGGTCTATATGGCTACACCTTC. It translates to CASSLSGTGLYGYTF. V and J are TRBV4-1 and TRBJ1-2, with TRBD1 matching 8 bases. The length of the CDR3 is 15 residues. CDR1 and CDR2 from the germline V gene are MGHRA and YSYEKL. V lost 4 bases and J lost 5; bases outside the gene matches: 9.

This sequence joins TRBV6-4 and TRBJ1-5; 10 nucleotides agree with TRBD1. The CDR3 is 15 residues long. Germline V gives CDR1 MRHNA, CDR2 SNTAGT. Trimming took 4 bases from V and 2 from J; bases not matched to a gene: 2. The CDR3 loop is CASSAGTGGNQPQHF. In DNA form, the CDR3 reads TGTGCCAGCAGTGCCGGGACAGGGGGCAATCAGCCCCAGCATTTT.

J is TRBJ2-5 and V is TRBV7-2, with D perhaps matching TRBD2 (6 bases). CDR3 length: 17 amino acids. CDR1 is SGHTA, CDR2 FQGNSA, per germline. Deletions cut 5 bases from V and 5 bases from J, with 24 bases between. DNA for the CDR3: TGTGCCAGCAGCAGACGTGTTAGCGGAACCTTGGGGGAGACCCAGTACTTC. Protein: CASSRRVSGTLGETQYF.

This clone was observed a single time. The V and J genes are TRBV5-6 and TRBJ2-3; no clear D gene. The CDR3 sequence is 12 residues long. CDR1 and CDR2 from the germline V gene are SGHDT and YYEEEE. Trimming took 4 bases from V and 6 from J, leaving 9 bases between them. CDR3 sequence: CASSIQRDTQYF. The CDR3, as DNA: TGTGCCAGCAGCATACAAAGGGATACGCAGTATTTT.

This chain uses TRBV14 with TRBJ2-7, with D unclear. Germline CDR1 reads SGHDN; CDR2 reads FVKESK. CDR3 length equals 14 residues. Between the trimmed V and J ends, which lost 4 bases and 1 base, there was a span of 11 bases. The DNA for the CDR3 is TGTGCCAGCAGCCGCTTGGGGTTGTCCTACGAGCAGTACTTC. Residues: CASSRLGLSYEQYF.

The CDR3, as DNA: TGCGCCAGCAGCTTCGGGCTAGCGGGAGGGGGAGATACGCAGTATTTT. It specifies CASSFGLAGGGDTQYF. J is TRBJ2-3 and V is TRBV5-1; 12 nucleotides line up with TRBD2. Trimming removed 2 bases from V and 5 bases from J; junction bases left unmatched: 6. Germline V gene data show CDR1 as SGHRS and CDR2 as YFSETQ. The CDR3 totals 16 residues.

V and J are TRBV6-1 and TRBJ1-2; D is unresolved. The germline V and J ends were trimmed by 6 bases and 3 bases, with 8 bases remaining between them. The CDR3 sequence is 12 residues long. Germline CDR1 reads MNHNS; CDR2 reads SASEGT. The CDR3 bases are TGTGCCAGCAGGGCAGCCGACTATGGCTACACCTTC. Translation: CASRAADYGYTF.